This is a list of T cell receptor beta chains from one sample in a study of blood T cell repertoires in COVID-19. The method was immunoSEQ multiplex PCR; TCRdb's version includes in-frame clones alone and lacks a portion of them. This table holds 140,000 to 150,000 clones, roughly 89% found once. The sequencing sample was made of peripheral blood. Receptor source: a woman between 45 and 60 years old with acute or convalescent COVID-19. The CDR3 runs from the conserved cysteine through the conserved F or W. The D gene is left open where the match is weak. A row's size may be missing; if present it is once, few, many or a size class.

>TRBJ1-2|TRBV2|few|.
CASSQIYGYTF
TGTGCCAGCAGCCAGATCTATGGCTACACCTTC
>TRBJ2-3|TRBV6-5|once|TRBD2
CASTVAGVTDTQYF
TGTGCCAGCACCGTAGCGGGGGTCACAGATACGCAGTATTTT
>TRBJ1-1|TRBV4-1|.|.
CASSGSGMNTEAFF
TGCGCCAGCAGCGGGTCGGGGATGAACACTGAAGCTTTCTTT
>TRBJ1-5|TRBV11-2|once|.
CASSLGTAPKGQPQHF
TGTGCCAGCAGCTTAGGCACAGCACCAAAGGGGCAGCCCCAGCATTTT
>TRBJ1-2|TRBV24-1|.|TRBD1
CATSQGGDYGYTF
TGTGCCACCAGTCAGGGGGGAGACTATGGCTACACCTTC
>TRBJ2-1|TRBV5-1|.|TRBD2
CASSLREGSFYNEQFF
TGCGCCAGCAGCTTGAGGGAGGGGTCCTTCTACAATGAGCAGTTCTTC
>TRBJ1-5|TRBV3-1/TRBV3-2|.|.
CASSPSPQNQPQHF
TGTGCCAGCAGCCCATCTCCTCAGAATCAGCCCCAGCATTTT
>TRBJ2-3|TRBV7-3|.|TRBD2
CASSSLDGGASTDTQYF
TGTGCCAGCAGCTCCCTTGACGGGGGGGCCAGCACAGATACGCAGTATTTT
>TRBJ2-7|TRBV5-1|.|TRBD2
CASSLRLASYEQYF
TGCGCCAGCAGCTTGCGACTAGCGAGCTACGAGCAGTACTTC
>TRBJ1-6|TRBV19|.|.
CASSIGSGKPLHF
TGTGCCAGTAGTATAGGATCGGGAAAACCCCTCCACTTT